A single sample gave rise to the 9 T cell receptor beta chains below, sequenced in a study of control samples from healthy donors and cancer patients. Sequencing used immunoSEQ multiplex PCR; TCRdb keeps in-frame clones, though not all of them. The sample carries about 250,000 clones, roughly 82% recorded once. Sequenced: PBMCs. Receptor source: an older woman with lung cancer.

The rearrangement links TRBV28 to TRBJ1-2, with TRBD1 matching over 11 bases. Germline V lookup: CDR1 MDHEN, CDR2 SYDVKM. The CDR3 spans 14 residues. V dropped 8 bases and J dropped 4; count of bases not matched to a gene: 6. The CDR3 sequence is CASSRDRGGYGYTF. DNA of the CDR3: TGTGCCAGCTCCCGGGACAGGGGGGGCTATGGCTACACCTTC.

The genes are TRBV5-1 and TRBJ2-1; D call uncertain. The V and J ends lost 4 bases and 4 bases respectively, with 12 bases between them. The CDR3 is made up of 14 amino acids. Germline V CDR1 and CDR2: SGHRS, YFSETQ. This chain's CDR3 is CASSREGRYNEQFF. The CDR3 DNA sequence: TGCGCCAGCAGCAGGGAAGGGCGGTACAATGAGCAGTTCTTC.

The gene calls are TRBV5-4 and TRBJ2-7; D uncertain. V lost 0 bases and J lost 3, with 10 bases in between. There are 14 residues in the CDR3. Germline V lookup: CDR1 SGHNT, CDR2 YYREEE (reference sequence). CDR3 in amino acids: CASSLGSAGYEQYF. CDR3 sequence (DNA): TGTGCCAGCAGCTTGGGTTCGGCTGGCTACGAGCAGTACTTC.

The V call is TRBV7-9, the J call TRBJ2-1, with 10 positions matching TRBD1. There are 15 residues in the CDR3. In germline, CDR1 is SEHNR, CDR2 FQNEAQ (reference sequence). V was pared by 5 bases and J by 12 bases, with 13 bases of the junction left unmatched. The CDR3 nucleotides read TGTGCCAGCAGCGCTCCGGGACAGGGGCGACAAGGGCAGTTCTTC. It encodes CASSAPGQGRQGQFF.

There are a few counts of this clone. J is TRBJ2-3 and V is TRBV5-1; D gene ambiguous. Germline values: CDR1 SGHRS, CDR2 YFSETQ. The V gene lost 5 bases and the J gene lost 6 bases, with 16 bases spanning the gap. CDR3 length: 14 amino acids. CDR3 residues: CASSPLGSRDTQYF. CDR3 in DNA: TGCGCCAGCAGTCCACTCGGGTCACGGGATACGCAGTATTTT.

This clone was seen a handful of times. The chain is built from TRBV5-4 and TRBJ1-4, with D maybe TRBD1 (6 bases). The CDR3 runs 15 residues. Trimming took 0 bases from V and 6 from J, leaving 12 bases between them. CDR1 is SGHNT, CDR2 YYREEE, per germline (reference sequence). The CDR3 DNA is TGTGCCAGCAGCTTGGATTGGGGGGCTGATGAAAAACTGTTTTTT. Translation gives CASSLDWGADEKLFF.

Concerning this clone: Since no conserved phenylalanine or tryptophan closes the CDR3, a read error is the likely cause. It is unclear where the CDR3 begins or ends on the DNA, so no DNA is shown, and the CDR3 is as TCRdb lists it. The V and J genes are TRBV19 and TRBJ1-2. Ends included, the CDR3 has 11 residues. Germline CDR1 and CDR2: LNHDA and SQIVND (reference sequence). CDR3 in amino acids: CASSRRGGRLA.

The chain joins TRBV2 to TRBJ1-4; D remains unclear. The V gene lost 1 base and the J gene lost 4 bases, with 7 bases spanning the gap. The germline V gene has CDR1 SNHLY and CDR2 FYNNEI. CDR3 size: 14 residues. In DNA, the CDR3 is TGTGCCAGCAGTGAAGAGGTAGATAATGAAAAACTGTTTTTT. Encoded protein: CASSEEVDNEKLFF.

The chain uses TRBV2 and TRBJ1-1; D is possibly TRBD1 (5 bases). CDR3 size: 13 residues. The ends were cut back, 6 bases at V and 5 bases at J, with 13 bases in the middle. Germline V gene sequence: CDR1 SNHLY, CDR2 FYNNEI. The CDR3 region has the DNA TGTGCCAGCAGGGACGACAGTATAACTGAAGCTTTCTTT. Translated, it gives CASRDDSITEAFF.